The 13 T cell receptor beta chains reported below all come from one sample, sequenced in a study of technical replicates of blood from a handful of donors (dated by TCRdb to 2017 to 2019). The library was produced with the immunoSEQ multiplex PCR assay. Held by TCRdb, this immuneACCESS table contains in-frame sequences only and omits some clones. Under half of the omission traces to an unresolved V gene where checked; the cause of the rest is unknown. The sample table lists more than 70,000 clones, roughly 93% of them with a count of one. In total, the top ten clones hold under 0.3% of the sample. Sequenced material: T cells isolated from PBMCs. The source of these receptors is a human donor in good health.

This chain links TRBV27 with TRBJ2-7; maybe TRBD1 (6 bases). CDR1 and CDR2 from the germline V gene are MNHEY and SMNVEV (reference sequence). The CDR3 length is 13 residues. The V end was cut by 8 bases, the J end by 3 bases, with 14 bases between. CDR3 in DNA: TGTGCCAGCGGAGACCGGGACAACTACGAGCAGTACTTC. It translates to CASGDRDNYEQYF.

V usage is TRBV23-1 and J usage is TRBJ1-1; weak D call: TRBD1 (5 bases). TRBV23-1 belongs to the ORF category, with a function that is uncertain. V gave up 3 bases and J gave up 4 bases, with 12 bases separating them. CDR3 length: 14 amino acids. As DNA, the CDR3 is TGCGCCAGCAGTCACCGAGGGAGGGGCACTGAAGCTTTCTTT. Translation gives CASSHRGRGTEAFF.

The genes are TRBV18 and TRBJ2-7, with 7 bases matching TRBD1. The CDR3 covers 16 residues. Trimming cost V 2 bases and J 0 bases; bases outside gene matches: 7. CDR1 is KGHSH and CDR2 is LQKENI in the germline V gene. For the CDR3, the DNA is TGTGCCAGCTCACCAAGGGACAGAATCGACTCCTACGAGCAGTACTTC. It is translated as CASSPRDRIDSYEQYF.

The V gene is TRBV19, the J gene TRBJ2-3, with 8 nucleotides matching TRBD2. J was trimmed by 6 bases and V by 3 bases; bases with no gene match: 8. Germline CDR1 and CDR2: LNHDA and SQIVND (reference sequence). The CDR3 sequence is 15 residues long. In DNA, the CDR3 is TGTGCCAGTAGTATCGGACTAGCCAAAGGGGATACGCAGTATTTT. Translated: CASSIGLAKGDTQYF.

This chain joins TRBV4-1 and TRBJ2-4, with a weak D call TRBD2 (6 bases). Between the trimmed V and J ends, which lost 0 bases and 6 bases, there was a span of 12 bases. The CDR3 has 15 residues. CDR1 is MGHRA, CDR2 YSYEKL, per germline. The CDR3 region has the DNA TGCGCCAGCAGCCAAGATCGGCGGGACGGAAACATTCAGTACTTC. Its protein product is CASSQDRRDGNIQYF.

The chain recombines TRBV7-8 with TRBJ2-7; TRBD1 agrees at 7 bases. Looked up from germline, CDR1 is SGHVS and CDR2 is FQNEAQ. The CDR3 totals 13 residues. Trimming took 8 bases from V and 0 from J; bases not matched to a gene: 4. The CDR3 bases are TGTGCCAGCCAAGGGGGCTTCTCCTACGAGCAGTACTTC. Residues: CASQGGFSYEQYF.

The chain recombines TRBV11-3 with TRBJ1-4; TRBD1 is a possible D gene (6 bases). The CDR3 runs 16 residues. Germline values: CDR1 SGHNT, CDR2 YENEEA. Trimming removed 4 bases at V and 4 bases at J, with 16 bases between. This CDR3 is CASSSTHRADNEKLFF. In DNA, the CDR3 is TGTGCCAGCAGCTCCACCCACAGGGCTGATAATGAAAAACTGTTTTTT.

This sequence joins TRBV6-1 and TRBJ2-5; maybe TRBD2 (5 bases). Germline CDR1 and CDR2: MNHNS and SASEGT. The V gene lost 7 bases and the J gene lost 2 bases, with 14 bases spanning the gap. The CDR3 has 14 amino acids. CDR3 region: CASTRGSLQETQYF. Here the CDR3 DNA reads TGTGCCAGCACACGGGGATCACTACAAGAGACCCAGTACTTC.

The V and J genes are TRBV5-3 and TRBJ2-7, with a weak D call TRBD2 (6 bases). TRBV5-3 carries the ORF label, with uncertain function. The CDR3 spans 15 residues. The V gene lost 4 bases and the J gene lost 4 bases, with 18 bases spanning the gap. The CDR3 DNA reads TGTGCCAGAAGCCGGAGGGGACCCCGAGAATACGAGCAGTACTTC. Residues: CARSRRGPREYEQYF.

This rearrangement joins TRBV6-5 to TRBJ2-2; maybe TRBD1 (5 bases). Per germline, CDR1 MNHEY and CDR2 SVGAGI. CDR3 length: 13 residues. V lost 8 bases and J 5 bases, leaving 12 bases between the germline ends. The CDR3, as DNA: TGTGCCAGCTGGGGCTATCCAACCGGGGAGCTGTTTTTT. This translates into CASWGYPTGELFF.

The chain is built from TRBV28 and TRBJ1-5; no reliable D call. The CDR3 contains 13 residues. The germline gives CDR1 MDHEN, CDR2 SYDVKM. Trimming removed 7 bases at V and 11 bases at J, with 18 bases between. The CDR3 spells CASTLSYSGTQHF. The CDR3 DNA sequence: TGTGCCAGCACCCTATCCTACTCGGGAACCCAGCATTTT.

The genes are TRBV19 and TRBJ2-2; 12 nucleotides line up with TRBD2. CDR1 is LNHDA, CDR2 SQIVND, per germline (reference sequence). The CDR3 loop spans 14 amino acids. After removal of 5 bases from V and 7 bases from J, the junction contained 2 bases not matched to a gene. As DNA, the CDR3 is TGTGCCAGTAGTCTAGCGGGAGGGGTCGGGGAGCTGTTTTTT. Amino acids: CASSLAGGVGELFF.

This clone was recorded once. The gene calls are TRBV7-9 and TRBJ1-2; 7 nucleotides align to TRBD1. Germline CDR1 and CDR2: SEHNR and FQNEAQ (reference sequence). The V and J ends lost 4 bases and 1 base, in that order; junction bases with no gene match: 3. CDR3 length: 14 amino acids. The CDR3 sequence: CASSSRDSNYGYTF. Written as DNA, the CDR3 is TGTGCCAGCAGCTCCCGGGACAGTAACTATGGCTACACCTTC. The whole variable domain, filled in from reference TRBV7-9 and TRBJ1-2, reads DTGVSQNPRHKITKRGQNVTFRCDPISEHNRLYWYRQTLGQGPEFLTYFQNEAQLEKSRLLSDRFSAERPKGSFSTLEIQRTEQGDSAMYLCASSSRDSNYGYTFGSGTRLTVV.